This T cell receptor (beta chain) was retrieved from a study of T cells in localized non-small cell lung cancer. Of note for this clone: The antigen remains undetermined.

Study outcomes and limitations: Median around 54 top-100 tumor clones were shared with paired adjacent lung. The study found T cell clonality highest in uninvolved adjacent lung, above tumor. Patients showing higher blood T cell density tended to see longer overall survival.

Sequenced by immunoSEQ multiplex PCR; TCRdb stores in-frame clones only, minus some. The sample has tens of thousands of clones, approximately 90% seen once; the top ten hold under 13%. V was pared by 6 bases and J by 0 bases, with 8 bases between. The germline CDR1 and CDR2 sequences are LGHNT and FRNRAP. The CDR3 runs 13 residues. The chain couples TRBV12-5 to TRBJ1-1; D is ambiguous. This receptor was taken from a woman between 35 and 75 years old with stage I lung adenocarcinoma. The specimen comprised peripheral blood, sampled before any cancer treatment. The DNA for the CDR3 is TGTGCTAGTGGCTCAGGTATGAACACTGAAGCTTTCTTT. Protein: CASGSGMNTEAFF.